This T cell receptor (beta chain) derives from a study of Graves' ophthalmopathy and Graves' hyperthyroidism. Findings of the study overall: Appearing in blood as well were most expanded thyroid clonotypes above 0.001 frequency.

V lost 6 bases to trimming and J lost 3 bases; unmatched junction nucleotides: 12. The CDR3 consists of 15 residues. Germline V gene sequence: CDR1 DFQATT, CDR2 SNEGSKA (reference sequence). The authors amplified TCR beta CDR3 regions from RNA transcripts. The first-round RT-PCR employed HTBI primers together with the Qiagen OneStep RT-PCR kit. A multiplex PCR was then performed as the second round. A single record per CDR3 protein comes from TCRdb applying MiXCR to the multiplex PCR reads. The sample lists almost 750,000 distinct CDR3 sequences; about 44% were seen once. It was on clinical symptoms, serum thyroxine, TRAb, thyroid ultrasound and orbital computed tomography that diagnosis relied. This clonotype was seen ten or more times. As yet, its antigen is unknown.

The rearrangement joins TRBV20-1 to TRBJ2-7; 9 bases match TRBD1. What was sequenced was peripheral blood. The source of this sequence is an adult man with Graves' ophthalmopathy. The DNA for the CDR3 is TGCAGTGCCTTCCGGATGGCGGGACAGGGCTACGAGCAGTACTTC. This sequence encodes CSAFRMAGQGYEQYF.